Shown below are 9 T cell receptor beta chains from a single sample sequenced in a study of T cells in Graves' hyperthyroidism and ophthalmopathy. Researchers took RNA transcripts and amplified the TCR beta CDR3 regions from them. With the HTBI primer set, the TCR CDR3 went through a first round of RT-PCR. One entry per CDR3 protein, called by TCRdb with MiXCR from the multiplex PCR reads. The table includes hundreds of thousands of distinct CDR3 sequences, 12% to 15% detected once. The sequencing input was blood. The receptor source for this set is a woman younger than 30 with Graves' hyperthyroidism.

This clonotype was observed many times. The CDR3 coding sequence is TGTGCCTGGAGTCGCCTTTACAATGAGCAGTTCTTC. It is translated as CAWSRLYNEQFF. The V gene is TRBV30, the J gene TRBJ2-1; D unresolved. This CDR3 has 12 residues. The ends were cut back, 2 bases at V and 4 bases at J, with 6 bases in the middle. Germline V gene lookup returns CDR1 GTSNPN and CDR2 SVGIG (reference sequence).

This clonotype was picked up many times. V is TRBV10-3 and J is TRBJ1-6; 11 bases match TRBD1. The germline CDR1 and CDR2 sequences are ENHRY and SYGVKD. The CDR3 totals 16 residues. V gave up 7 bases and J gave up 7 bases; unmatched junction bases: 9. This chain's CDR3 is CAITDPGQGVNSPLHF. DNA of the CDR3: TGTGCCATCACCGACCCGGGACAGGGGGTAAATTCACCCCTCCACTTT.

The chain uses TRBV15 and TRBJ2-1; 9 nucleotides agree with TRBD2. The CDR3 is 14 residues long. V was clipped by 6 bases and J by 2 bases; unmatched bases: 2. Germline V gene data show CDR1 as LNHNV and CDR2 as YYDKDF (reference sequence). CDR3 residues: CATRTSGPYNEQFF. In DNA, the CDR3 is TGTGCCACCAGGACTAGCGGTCCCTACAATGAGCAGTTCTTC.

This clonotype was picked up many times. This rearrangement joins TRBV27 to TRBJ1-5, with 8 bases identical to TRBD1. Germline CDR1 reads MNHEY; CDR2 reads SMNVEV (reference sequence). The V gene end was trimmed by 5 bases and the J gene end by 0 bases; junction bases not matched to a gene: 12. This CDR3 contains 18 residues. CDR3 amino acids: CASSPLTGAPYSNQPQHF. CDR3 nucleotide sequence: TGTGCCAGCAGTCCTCTGACAGGGGCCCCTTATAGCAATCAGCCCCAGCATTTT.

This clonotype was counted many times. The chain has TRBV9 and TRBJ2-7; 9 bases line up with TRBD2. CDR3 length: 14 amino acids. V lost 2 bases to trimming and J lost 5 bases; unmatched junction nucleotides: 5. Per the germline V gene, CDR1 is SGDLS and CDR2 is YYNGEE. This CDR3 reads CASSVAGGRDEQYF. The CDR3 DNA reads TGTGCCAGCAGCGTGGCGGGAGGGCGCGACGAGCAGTACTTC.

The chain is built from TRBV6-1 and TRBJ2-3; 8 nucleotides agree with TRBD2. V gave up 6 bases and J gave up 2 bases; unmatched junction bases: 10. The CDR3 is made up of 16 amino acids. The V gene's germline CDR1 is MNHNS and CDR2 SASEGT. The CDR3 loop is CASSSGTRIFTDTQYF. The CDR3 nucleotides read TGTGCCAGCAGCTCCGGGACTAGGATTTTCACAGATACGCAGTATTTT.

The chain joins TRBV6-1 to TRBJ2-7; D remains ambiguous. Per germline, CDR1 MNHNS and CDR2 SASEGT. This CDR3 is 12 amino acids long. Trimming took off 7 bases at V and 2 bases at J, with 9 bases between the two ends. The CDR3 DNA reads TGTGCCAGCATTAGGGAACCCTACGAGCAGTACTTC. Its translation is CASIREPYEQYF.

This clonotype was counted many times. CDR3 amino acids: CSLDRETEAFF. As DNA, the CDR3 is TGCAGTCTGGACAGGGAGACTGAAGCTTTCTTT. This chain uses TRBV20-1 with TRBJ1-1; the match to TRBD1 covers 8 bases. CDR3 length: 11 residues. Germline V CDR1 and CDR2: DFQATT, SNEGSKA (reference sequence). The J segment lost 5 bases and the V segment lost 8 bases, leaving 4 bases of the junction unmatched.

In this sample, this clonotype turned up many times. Here the CDR3 reads CASSRKTLGAVGGYGYTF. As DNA, the CDR3 is TGCGCCAGCAGCCGGAAGACTCTGGGGGCCGTCGGGGGATATGGCTACACCTTC. The V call is TRBV5-1, the J call TRBJ1-2; tentative D call: TRBD1 (6 bases). This CDR3 comprises 18 residues. The ends were cut back, 4 bases at V and 5 bases at J, with 27 bases in the middle. Germline loops: CDR1 SGHRS, CDR2 YFSETQ.